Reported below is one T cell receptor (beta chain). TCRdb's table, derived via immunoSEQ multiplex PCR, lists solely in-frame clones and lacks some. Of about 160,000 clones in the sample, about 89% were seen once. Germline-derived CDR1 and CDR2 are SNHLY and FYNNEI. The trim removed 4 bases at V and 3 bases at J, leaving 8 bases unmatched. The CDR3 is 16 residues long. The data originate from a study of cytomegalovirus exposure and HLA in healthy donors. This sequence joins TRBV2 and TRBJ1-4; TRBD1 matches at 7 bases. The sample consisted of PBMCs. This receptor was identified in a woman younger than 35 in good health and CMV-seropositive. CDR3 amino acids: CASSGDRPGANEKLFF. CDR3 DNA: TGTGCCAGCAGTGGGGACAGACCTGGGGCTAATGAAAAACTGTTTTTT.